The next 23 T cell receptor beta chains were all read from a single sample in a study of T cell changes during pregnancy in multiple sclerosis. The data were produced by immunoSEQ multiplex PCR, yet TCRdb's version contains in-frame clones alone and is incomplete. This sample has under 85,000 clones, with around 90% found just once. Sequenced material: CD4+ T cells from peripheral blood mononuclear cells, taken in the second trimester of pregnancy. These receptors were collected from a female donor with multiple sclerosis, enrolled in a pregnancy study.

The chain recombines TRBV9 with TRBJ2-1; the D gene is possibly TRBD2 (6 bases). The CDR3 is 19 amino acids. Germline V lookup: CDR1 SGDLS, CDR2 YYNGEE. Trimming stripped 0 bases from V and 0 bases from J, with 19 bases between. CDR3 sequence: CASSVGITAGRSSYNEQFF. CDR3 DNA: TGTGCCAGCAGCGTAGGGATAACGGCGGGGCGAAGCTCCTACAATGAGCAGTTCTTC.

CDR3 residues: CASSAPTGWKFF. DNA for the CDR3: TGTGCCAGTAGTGCCCCAACAGGGTGGAAGTTCTTC. V gene TRBV19 combines with J gene TRBJ2-1; D might be TRBD1 (6 bases). This CDR3 region has 12 residues. V was pared by 5 bases and J by 14 bases, with 16 bases between. The V gene's germline CDR1 is LNHDA and CDR2 SQIVND (reference sequence). Together with reference TRBV19 and TRBJ2-1, the CDR3 gives the full variable domain: DGGITQSPKYLFRKEGQNVTLSCEQNLNHDAMYWYRQDPGQGLRLIYYSQIVNDFQKGDIAEGYSVSREKKESFPLTVTSAQKNPTAFYLCASSAPTGWKFFGPGTRLTVL.

The gene calls are TRBV7-9 and TRBJ1-2; D remains unclear. Germline values: CDR1 SEHNR, CDR2 FQNEAQ (reference sequence). This CDR3 has 15 residues. Trimming took off 5 bases at V and 2 bases at J, with 15 bases between the two ends. This CDR3 is CASSPTHERNYGYTF. In nucleotides, the CDR3 is TGTGCCAGCAGCCCCACCCACGAACGGAACTATGGCTACACCTTC.

This clone was seen just once. The gene calls are TRBV5-1 and TRBJ2-5, with D possibly matching TRBD1 (5 bases). The CDR3 totals 14 residues. Between the trimmed V and J ends, which lost 4 bases and 3 bases, there was a span of 13 bases. CDR1 and CDR2 (germline): SGHRS, YFSETQ. Written as DNA, the CDR3 is TGCGCCAGCAGCCCCTTAGGGGCGGAAGAGACCCAGTACTTC. This encodes CASSPLGAEETQYF. The entire variable domain, with the rest obtained from reference TRBV5-1 and TRBJ2-5, is as follows: KAGVTQTPRYLIKTRGQQVTLSCSPISGHRSVSWYQQTPGQGLQFLFEYFSETQRNKGNFPGRFSGRQFSNSRSEMNVSTLELGDSALYLCASSPLGAEETQYFGPGTRLLVL.

In DNA, the CDR3 is TGTGCCAGCAGTTTCTTCCCGGGGGTGGGCGAGCAGTACTTC. Translating it yields CASSFFPGVGEQYF. This chain links TRBV7-2 with TRBJ2-7; D possibly corresponds to TRBD2 (6 bases). The CDR3 sequence is 14 residues long. The germline gives CDR1 SGHTA, CDR2 FQGNSA. The V gene lost 6 bases and the J gene lost 6 bases, with 18 bases spanning the gap.

The chain links TRBV5-1 to TRBJ1-2, with 7 bases that match TRBD1. CDR1 and CDR2 (germline): SGHRS, YFSETQ. The CDR3 is 14 amino acids. Losses at the gene ends were 0 bases for V and 2 bases for J; bases not matched to a gene: 1. The CDR3 here is CASSLEGQNYGYTF. The CDR3 DNA reads as TGCGCCAGCAGCTTGGAGGGACAGAACTATGGCTACACCTTC.

This chain connects TRBV25-1 to TRBJ2-7; D possibly corresponds to TRBD1 (5 bases). The CDR3 runs to 13 residues. The germline V gene encodes CDR1 MGHDK and CDR2 SYGVNS. The germline V and J ends were trimmed by 5 bases and 3 bases, with 11 bases remaining between them. The CDR3 bases are TGTGCCAGCAGTCCGGACAAAAACTACGAGCAGTACTTC. It yields the protein CASSPDKNYEQYF.

The V call is TRBV19, the J call TRBJ2-2; TRBD1 matches at 8 bases. Germline-derived CDR1 and CDR2 are LNHDA and SQIVND (reference sequence). V was pared by 1 base and J by 5 bases, with 9 bases of the junction left unmatched. The CDR3 has 17 residues. The CDR3 here is CASSIAGQGGRTGELFF. CDR3 DNA: TGTGCCAGTAGTATAGCCGGACAGGGCGGGCGGACCGGGGAGCTGTTTTTT.

This chain links TRBV27 with TRBJ2-5, with unresolved D. Germline values: CDR1 MNHEY, CDR2 SMNVEV (reference sequence). Trimming removed 8 bases at V and 2 bases at J, with 9 bases between. The CDR3 extends over 12 amino acids. The CDR3 loop reads CASGHQQETQYF. The DNA of the CDR3 is TGTGCCAGCGGGCATCAGCAAGAGACCCAGTACTTC.

The chain couples TRBV6-6 to TRBJ1-2; TRBD1 might be the D (5 bases). CDR1 and CDR2 from the germline V gene are MNHNY and SVGAGI (reference sequence). The CDR3 is made up of 16 amino acids. Trimming removed 7 bases from V and 3 bases from J, with 21 bases in between. CDR3 sequence reads: CASTAFGADSYYGYTF. The CDR3 nucleotides read TGTGCCAGCACCGCATTTGGTGCCGACAGCTACTATGGCTACACCTTC.

For the CDR3, the DNA is TGCGCCAGCAGCTTGGAGCTACCCGGGGACACTGAAGCTTTCTTT. Translated, it gives CASSLELPGDTEAFF. The rearrangement uses TRBV5-1 and TRBJ1-1; D gene unclear. CDR3 size: 15 residues. CDR1 SGHRS and CDR2 YFSETQ come from the germline V gene. Trimming stripped 0 bases from V and 3 bases from J, with 12 bases between.

This chain connects TRBV4-3 to TRBJ1-2, with D unresolved. Looked up from germline, CDR1 is LGHNA and CDR2 is YSLEER. The CDR3 is made up of 15 amino acids. Trimming stripped 1 base from V and 4 bases from J, with 13 bases between. The CDR3 is CASSQVGSVPYGYTF. CDR3 nucleotide sequence: TGCGCCAGCAGCCAAGTTGGGAGCGTACCCTATGGCTACACCTTC.

The chain carries TRBV11-3 and TRBJ2-2; TRBD2 matches at 8 bases. The germline gives CDR1 SGHNT, CDR2 YENEEA. With V trimmed by 1 base and J by 0 bases, 4 bases remained unmatched. This CDR3 has 17 residues. The CDR3 is CASSLGTSGANTGELFF. The CDR3 DNA sequence: TGTGCCAGCAGCTTAGGCACTAGCGGAGCGAACACCGGGGAGCTGTTTTTT.

This clone was observed once. The rearrangement links TRBV28 to TRBJ2-1, with 7 bases fitting TRBD2. V dropped 6 bases and J dropped 3; count of bases not matched to a gene: 11. CDR3 size: 16 residues. CDR1 is MDHEN, CDR2 SYDVKM, per germline. In DNA, the CDR3 is TGTGCCAGCAGCTCGTCGGCGGGACTAAACTACAATGAGCAGTTCTTC. Translated, it gives CASSSSAGLNYNEQFF.

The rearrangement uses TRBV5-1 and TRBJ2-5, with TRBD2 identical over 9 bases. This CDR3 spans 16 amino acids. The germline V gene has CDR1 SGHRS and CDR2 YFSETQ. The ends lost 3 bases at V and 2 bases at J; junction bases unmatched: 8. CDR3 in DNA: TGCGCCAGCAGCTCCGGACTAGCGCCAGTTCAAGAGACCCAGTACTTC. Translation gives CASSSGLAPVQETQYF.

The chain recombines TRBV2 with TRBJ2-1; 11 positions match TRBD2. Trimming cost V 2 bases and J 9 bases; bases outside gene matches: 15. The CDR3 is made up of 18 amino acids. Germline CDR1 SNHLY, CDR2 FYNNEI. The DNA of the CDR3 is TGTGCCAGCAGTGAAAGGGGGATTACTAGCGGGAGTTGGGCTGAGCAGTTCTTC. Amino acid sequence: CASSERGITSGSWAEQFF.

This sequence joins TRBV9 and TRBJ2-1; possibly TRBD2 for D (7 bases). This CDR3 contains 16 residues. Trimming stripped 0 bases from V and 7 bases from J, with 17 bases between. Germline CDR1 reads SGDLS; CDR2 reads YYNGEE. The CDR3 reads CASSVVGGGASNEQFF. CDR3 bases: TGTGCCAGCAGCGTAGTGGGAGGGGGGGCCAGTAATGAGCAGTTCTTC.

The genes are TRBV18 and TRBJ2-5, with 7 bases matching TRBD2. The CDR3 is 13 amino acids. The V gene end was trimmed by 3 bases and the J gene end by 5 bases; junction bases not matched to a gene: 3. CDR1 and CDR2 (germline): KGHSH, LQKENI. Here the CDR3 reads CASSPQGGETQYF. CDR3 nucleotide sequence: TGTGCCAGCTCACCTCAGGGAGGGGAGACCCAGTACTTC.

V and J are TRBV6-1 and TRBJ2-6; 9 nucleotides line up with TRBD1. After removal of 1 base from V and 0 bases from J, the junction contained 1 base not matched to a gene. CDR3 length: 17 residues. In germline, CDR1 is MNHNS, CDR2 SASEGT. The CDR3 sequence: CASSEGTGASGANVLTF. The DNA for the CDR3 is TGTGCCAGCAGTGAAGGGACAGGGGCCTCTGGGGCCAACGTCCTGACTTTC.

The rearrangement links TRBV5-1 to TRBJ2-2; unclear D gene. CDR1 is SGHRS, CDR2 YFSETQ, per germline. The CDR3 spans 16 residues. Trimming stripped 0 bases from V and 0 bases from J, with 9 bases between. The CDR3 region is CASSLVQSANTGELFF. The CDR3 coding sequence is TGCGCCAGCAGCTTGGTGCAGAGCGCGAACACCGGGGAGCTGTTTTTT.

V usage is TRBV5-1 and J usage is TRBJ2-5, with D possibly TRBD2 on 5 matching bases. Germline CDR1 is SGHRS and CDR2 is YFSETQ. V was trimmed by 3 bases and J by 0 bases, leaving 9 bases between them. The CDR3 runs to 14 residues. CDR3 loop: CASSYPGNQETQYF. CDR3 DNA sequence: TGCGCCAGCAGCTACCCGGGAAACCAAGAGACCCAGTACTTC.

The chain couples TRBV5-6 to TRBJ2-7, with 7 bases aligning to TRBD2. CDR1 and CDR2 (germline): SGHDT, YYEEEE. This CDR3 comprises 12 residues. J gave up 4 bases and V 4 bases, and 2 bases lay outside the gene matches. CDR3 bases: TGTGCCAGCAGCCAGCGGGGATACGAGCAGTACTTC. Translation: CASSQRGYEQYF.

This chain connects TRBV27 to TRBJ2-7, with 8 positions matching TRBD2. Germline CDR1 reads MNHEY; CDR2 reads SMNVEV (reference sequence). The J segment lost 2 bases and the V segment lost 1 base, leaving 4 bases of the junction unmatched. CDR3 length: 15 residues. This CDR3 is CASSLYPGRAYEQYF. CDR3 coding DNA: TGTGCCAGCAGTTTATACCCCGGGAGGGCCTACGAGCAGTACTTC.